This entry features one TCR beta chain sequence. Unique molecular identifiers featured in how the TCRbeta library was prepared. TCRdb re-analysed the PCR reads in MiXCR, keeping a single row per CDR3 protein. The repertoire consists of 500,000 to 600,000 distinct CDR3 sequences, with 18% occurring once and the leading ten covering around 3.3%. The CDR3 extends over 11 amino acids. The V end was cut by 3 bases, the J end by 7 bases, with 7 bases between. Germline-derived CDR1 and CDR2 are SGHRS and YFSETQ. The data originate from a study of T-cell reconstitution after alpha-beta-depleted transplantation in children.

The sample here was PBMCs from the stem cell graft donor, taken from the stem cell graft. The chain couples TRBV5-1 to TRBJ1-1; D remains unclear. This clonotype originated in a human donor who donated a stem cell graft to a child with acute lymphoblastic leukemia. This CDR3 reads CASSSDLEAFF. CDR3 bases: TGCGCCAGCAGCTCAGACCTTGAAGCTTTCTTT.